The sequence of this T cell receptor beta chain was determined in a study of T cells in Graves' hyperthyroidism and ophthalmopathy. Findings and caveats of the study: Most thyroid-expanded clonotypes above 0.001 were also found in blood. The model forecast ophthalmopathy, anticipating it by a median around 6.5 months before onset.

The V gene lost 0 bases and the J gene lost 2 bases, with 8 bases spanning the gap. This CDR3 is built from 14 residues. CDR1 is MNHNY and CDR2 is SVGAGI in the germline V gene (reference sequence). The patients, who ranged from 18 to 65 in age, presented with newly diagnosed hyperthyroidism lasting under 2 months. The source material, RNA transcripts, was used to amplify TCR beta CDR3 regions. Carried out on the TCR CDR3, a first-round RT-PCR used the HTBI primer set. A single record per CDR3 protein comes from TCRdb applying MiXCR to the multiplex PCR reads. The sample contains hundreds of thousands of distinct CDR3 sequences, around 14% of which appear only once. The table lists this clonotype with a few counts. The antigen remains undetermined.

The sequence was obtained from a young woman with Graves' hyperthyroidism. V usage is TRBV6-6 and J usage is TRBJ2-7; D is unclear. The sequenced material came from blood. CDR3 sequence: CASSYSGPAYEQYF. The CDR3 DNA reads as TGTGCCAGCAGTTACTCCGGGCCTGCCTACGAGCAGTACTTC.